The clone carrying this T cell receptor (beta chain) was seen at least ten times. The CDR3 covers 14 residues. CDR1 is KGHDR and CDR2 is SFDVKD in the germline V gene. Losses at the gene ends were 4 bases for V and 6 bases for J; bases not matched to a gene: 5. The entry originates in a study of spatial heterogeneity in lung cancer. TCRdb processed the 5' RACE reads anew with MiXCR; each CDR3 protein has one entry. The profile shows under 150,000 distinct CDR3 sequences, 10% to 12% of them singletons. The time point was: blood at routine non-recurrence follow-up after resection. Sequenced material: PBMCs, taken at follow-up. The clonotype originates from a female donor with early-stage non-small cell lung cancer. The chain uses TRBV24-1 and TRBJ1-5; 7 bases match TRBD1. CDR3 region: CATSDRGGGQPQHF. Written as DNA, the CDR3 is TGTGCCACCAGTGACAGGGGGGGCGGTCAGCCCCAGCATTTT.